This TCR beta chain was documented in a study of blood T cell repertoires in COVID-19. In the study overall: Samples representing acute and convalescent COVID-19 were sourced from the United States, Italy and Spain. Nucleic acid was either cDNA or gDNA, and it came from T cells, B-cell-depleted T cells, or PBMCs.

Original methodology: Amplifying reference gene primers gave estimates of nucleated cell counts. This table comes from immunoSEQ multiplex PCR, and its TCRdb copy is limited to in-frame clones, with some not included. D and trimming were read from the DNA, whereas the V and J calls and clone size are those reported in that table. The sample shows approximately 250,000 clones, around nine tenths of them seen only once. The CDR3 is 16 amino acids. From germline, CDR1 is MRHNA and CDR2 SNTAGT. Trimming removed 3 bases at V and 2 bases at J, with 13 bases between. The sequencing input was peripheral blood. The sequence was obtained from a middle-aged man with active or convalescent COVID-19. This chain joins TRBV6-4 and TRBJ2-2, with D tentatively TRBD1 (6 bases). CDR3 sequence: CASSERGSDNTGELFF. In DNA, the CDR3 is TGTGCCAGCAGTGAAAGGGGGAGCGATAACACCGGGGAGCTGTTTTTT.